This passage covers 17 T cell receptor beta chains from one sample sequenced in a study of STAT5B mutations in CD4+ large granular lymphocyte leukemia (dated by TCRdb to between 2022 and 2023). Receptors were amplified or captured by the immunoSEQ multiplex PCR assay. What TCRdb holds here is the immuneACCESS table cut down to in-frame rearrangements. Part of the clones is not present; checked against another copy, under half of the missing clones reflect an unresolved V gene, and the others are unexplained. Across this sample there are approximately 30,000 clones, with roughly nine tenths seen only once. The ten top clones hold about 0.42% of the sample. Sequences were obtained from CD4+ T cells from blood buffy coats. These receptors were collected from a human donor in good health.

The rearrangement uses TRBV28 and TRBJ1-5; D gene ambiguous. Trimming removed 5 bases at V and 0 bases at J, with 14 bases between. Germline CDR1 MDHEN, CDR2 SYDVKM. This CDR3 has 16 amino acids. CDR3 sequence (DNA): TGTGCCAGCAGTCGAGGGCCCTTCTATAGCAATCAGCCCCAGCATTTT. Translation gives CASSRGPFYSNQPQHF.

The chain joins TRBV19 to TRBJ1-1; D is ambiguous. Germline loops: CDR1 LNHDA, CDR2 SQIVND (reference sequence). The V end was cut by 5 bases, the J end by 0 bases, with 10 bases between. There are 14 residues in the CDR3. As DNA, the CDR3 is TGTGCCAGTAGTTTGGGAGTGGTGAACACTGAAGCTTTCTTT. This translates into CASSLGVVNTEAFF.

V and J are TRBV11-2 and TRBJ1-1; TRBD1 matches at 8 bases. The V and J ends lost 1 base and 2 bases, in that order; junction bases with no gene match: 6. CDR3 length: 16 residues. Germline V lookup: CDR1 SGHAT, CDR2 FQNNGV. The DNA of the CDR3 is TGTGCCAGCAGCTTAGTTGGGACAGGAGGTAACACTGAAGCTTTCTTT. Protein sequence: CASSLVGTGGNTEAFF. Full variable domain (outside the CDR3, taken from reference TRBV11-2 and TRBJ1-1): EAGVAQSPRYKIIEKRQSVAFWCNPISGHATLYWYQQILGQGPKLLIQFQNNGVVDDSQLPKDRFSAERLKGVDSTLKIQPAKLEDSAVYLCASSLVGTGGNTEAFFGQGTRLTVV.

The genes are TRBV7-2 and TRBJ2-7; 11 positions agree with TRBD2. CDR1 and CDR2 (germline): SGHTA, FQGNSA. The CDR3 consists of 13 residues. Germline trimming cut 2 bases from V and 6 bases from J; bases unmatched to any gene: 0. DNA for the CDR3: TGTGCCAGCAGCTTACTAGCGGGAGGCGAGCAGTACTTC. It translates to CASSLLAGGEQYF.

The V and J genes are TRBV2 and TRBJ2-3; D tentatively fits TRBD1 or TRBD2 (5 bases each). CDR1 and CDR2 from the germline V gene are SNHLY and FYNNEI. The V gene lost 8 bases and the J gene lost 6 bases, with 12 bases spanning the gap. The length of the CDR3 is 12 residues. The CDR3 DNA reads as TGTGCCAGCGCCATTGAGGGGGATACGCAGTATTTT. Protein sequence: CASAIEGDTQYF.

This clone has just one count. This rearrangement joins TRBV5-4 to TRBJ2-1, with D perhaps assigned TRBD1 or TRBD2 (6 bases each). The V gene lost 2 bases and the J gene lost 2 bases, with 11 bases spanning the gap. Germline V CDR1 and CDR2: SGHNT, YYREEE (reference sequence). This CDR3 comprises 15 residues. The CDR3 reads CASSLGGSPYNEQFF. The CDR3 DNA sequence: TGTGCCAGCAGCTTAGGGGGGAGCCCCTACAATGAGCAGTTCTTC.

The J gene is TRBJ2-1, the V gene TRBV7-8; 10 bases align to TRBD1. Per the germline V gene, CDR1 is SGHVS and CDR2 is FQNEAQ. This CDR3 region has 15 residues. Trimming cost V 2 bases and J 6 bases; bases outside gene matches: 4. The CDR3 protein is CASSLTGQGSNEQFF. The CDR3 DNA reads TGTGCCAGCAGCTTAACGGGACAGGGGTCCAATGAGCAGTTCTTC. The full variable domain, with the rest looked up from reference TRBV7-8 and TRBJ2-1, is GAGVSQSPRYKVAKRGQDVALRCDPISGHVSLFWYQQALGQGPEFLTYFQNEAQLDKSGLPSDRFFAERPEGSVSTLKIQRTQQEDSAVYLCASSLTGQGSNEQFFGPGTRLTVL.

This sequence joins TRBV7-6 and TRBJ2-7; D gene ambiguous. V was clipped by 0 bases and J by 5 bases, with 5 bases between them. The CDR3 length is 12 residues. Germline CDR1 reads SGHVS; CDR2 reads FNYEAQ. The CDR3 loop is CASSLAGDEQYF. The CDR3 coding sequence is TGTGCCAGCAGCTTAGCCGGCGACGAGCAGTACTTC.

The gene calls are TRBV6-1 and TRBJ1-4; D may be TRBD1 (6 bases). V was trimmed by 1 base and J by 3 bases, leaving 12 bases between them. Germline V gene lookup returns CDR1 MNHNS and CDR2 SASEGT. This CDR3 is built from 16 residues. The CDR3 loop reads CASSEDWGLANEKLFF. The CDR3 DNA sequence: TGTGCCAGCAGTGAAGACTGGGGGCTGGCTAATGAAAAACTGTTTTTT.

The chain joins TRBV7-9 to TRBJ2-7, with a tentative D call TRBD1 (5 bases). The CDR3 covers 14 residues. Germline CDR1 is SEHNR and CDR2 is FQNEAQ (reference sequence). V lost 1 base, J lost 2 bases, and 9 bases lay in between. CDR3 coding DNA: TGTGCCAGCAGCTTAGAGGGGCCCCCCTACGAGCAGTACTTC. It codes for CASSLEGPPYEQYF.

The chain has TRBV11-2 and TRBJ2-5; 9 nucleotides agree with TRBD2. The closer fit of TRBJ2-7 to the DNA end suggests the J call may be wrong. CDR3 length: 16 residues. The germline V gene has CDR1 SGHAT and CDR2 FQNNGV. CDR3 sequence: CASSPIAGAAPYEQYF. DNA for the CDR3: TGTGCCAGCAGCCCAATAGCGGGAGCAGCGCCCTACGAGCAGTACTTC.

The chain has TRBV28 and TRBJ2-2, with D hard to call. Germline V gives CDR1 MDHEN, CDR2 SYDVKM. This CDR3 region has 18 residues. V was cut by 4 bases and J by 0 bases, with 18 bases left in between. The CDR3 region has the DNA TGTGCCAGCAGTTCACCCCGACAAGAGTTCGCGAACACCGGGGAGCTGTTTTTT. Its protein product is CASSSPRQEFANTGELFF.

The chain uses TRBV5-1 and TRBJ1-4, with D possibly matching TRBD1 (5 bases). The germline gives CDR1 SGHRS, CDR2 YFSETQ. The CDR3 consists of 13 residues. Trimming pared 0 bases from V and 12 bases from J, leaving 12 bases between. The CDR3 coding sequence is TGCGCCAGCAGCTTGGCTACCCAGGGAGAACTGTTTTTT. It specifies CASSLATQGELFF.

The CDR3 sequence: CASSISDRANYGYTF. DNA for the CDR3: TGTGCCAGTAGTATCAGCGACAGGGCAAACTATGGCTACACCTTC. V and J are TRBV19 and TRBJ1-2; 7 positions match TRBD1. The length of the CDR3 is 15 residues. J lost 2 bases, V lost 3 bases, and 6 bases had no gene match. Germline CDR1 is LNHDA and CDR2 is SQIVND (reference sequence).

Note on this clone: Within the sample, other DNA sequences also encode this same CDR3. The V call is TRBV29-1, the J call TRBJ2-5; tentatively, D is TRBD2 (5 bases). This CDR3 comprises 11 residues. Trimming left V 2 bases short and J 5 bases short, with 6 bases between. Germline CDR1 SQVTM, CDR2 ANQGSEA. The CDR3: CSVERGETQYF. The CDR3 nucleotides are TGCAGCGTTGAAAGAGGGGAGACCCAGTACTTC.

The chain recombines TRBV6-1 with TRBJ2-7; D is tentatively TRBD1 or TRBD2 (5 bases each). Per the germline V gene, CDR1 is MNHNS and CDR2 is SASEGT. V was trimmed by 2 bases and J by 3 bases, leaving 11 bases between them. CDR3 size: 14 residues. CDR3 bases: TGTGCCAGCAGTGAATATGAGAGGGGCTACGAGCAGTACTTC. Protein sequence: CASSEYERGYEQYF.

In regard to this clone: One end of the junction is discordant with germline, which a read error may explain. The gene calls are TRBV7-7 and TRBJ2-2; D possibly corresponds to TRBD2 (6 bases). The germline CDR1 and CDR2 sequences are SSHAT and FNYEAQ (reference sequence). This CDR3 has 13 amino acids. CDR3 DNA: TGTGCTAGCAGTTTAGGAGGGGCCGGGGAGCTGTTTTTT. It is translated as CASSLGGAGELFF.